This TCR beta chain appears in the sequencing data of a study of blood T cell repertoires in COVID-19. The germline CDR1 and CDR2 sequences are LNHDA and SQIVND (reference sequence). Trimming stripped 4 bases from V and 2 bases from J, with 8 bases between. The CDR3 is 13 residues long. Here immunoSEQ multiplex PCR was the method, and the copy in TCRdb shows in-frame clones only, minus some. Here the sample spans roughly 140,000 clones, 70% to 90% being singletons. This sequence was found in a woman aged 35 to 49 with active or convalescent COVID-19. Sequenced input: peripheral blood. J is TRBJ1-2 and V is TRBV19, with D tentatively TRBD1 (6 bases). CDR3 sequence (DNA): TGTGCCAGTAGTACCGACAGGAACTATGGCTACACCTTC. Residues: CASSTDRNYGYTF.